The clone carrying this T cell receptor beta chain has only a few counts. The antigen remains unidentified. This sample stems from a study of cytomegalovirus exposure and HLA in healthy donors. The PCR employed 60 Vbeta primers together with 13 Jbeta primers. Sequenced by immunoSEQ multiplex PCR; TCRdb stores in-frame clones only, minus some. The sample gives roughly 130,000 clones, just under 75% of which show up once; 5.5% to 8.5% is in the top ten. Regarding the study as a whole: Sequence variants that were highly shared formed a cluster that was likely a sequencing artifact. The authors enumerated under 200 TCR beta chains as linked to cytomegalovirus. Later analysis revealed greater clonal expansion in HLA-associated TCR beta chains than in equally common others. In a later analysis, across HLA loci, associated TCR counts were highest for DRB1, lowest for HLA-C.

Deletions cut 0 bases from V and 4 bases from J, with 6 bases between. The CDR3 is made up of 13 amino acids. CDR1 and CDR2 from the germline V gene are LNHDA and SQIVND (reference sequence). The chain uses TRBV19 and TRBJ2-5, with a tentative D call TRBD2 (5 bases). What was sequenced was PBMCs. The clonotype comes from a man aged 35 to 55 in good health and CMV-seropositive. CDR3 nucleotides: TGTGCCAGTAGTATAGATGAGGGAGAGACCCAGTACTTC. Its protein product is CASSIDEGETQYF.